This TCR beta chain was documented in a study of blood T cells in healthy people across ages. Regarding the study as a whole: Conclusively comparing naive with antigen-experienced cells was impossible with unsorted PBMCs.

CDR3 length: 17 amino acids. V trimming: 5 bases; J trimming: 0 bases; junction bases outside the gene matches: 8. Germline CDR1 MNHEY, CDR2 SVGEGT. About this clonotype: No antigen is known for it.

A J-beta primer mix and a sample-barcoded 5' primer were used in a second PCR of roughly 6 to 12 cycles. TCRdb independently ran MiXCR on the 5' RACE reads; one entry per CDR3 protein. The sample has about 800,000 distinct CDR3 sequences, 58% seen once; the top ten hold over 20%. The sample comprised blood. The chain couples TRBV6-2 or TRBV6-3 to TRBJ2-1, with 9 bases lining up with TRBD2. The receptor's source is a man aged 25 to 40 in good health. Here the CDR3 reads CASSQVQRGDSYNEQFF. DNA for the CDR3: TGTGCCAGCAGTCAAGTCCAGCGGGGGGACTCCTACAATGAGCAGTTCTTC.